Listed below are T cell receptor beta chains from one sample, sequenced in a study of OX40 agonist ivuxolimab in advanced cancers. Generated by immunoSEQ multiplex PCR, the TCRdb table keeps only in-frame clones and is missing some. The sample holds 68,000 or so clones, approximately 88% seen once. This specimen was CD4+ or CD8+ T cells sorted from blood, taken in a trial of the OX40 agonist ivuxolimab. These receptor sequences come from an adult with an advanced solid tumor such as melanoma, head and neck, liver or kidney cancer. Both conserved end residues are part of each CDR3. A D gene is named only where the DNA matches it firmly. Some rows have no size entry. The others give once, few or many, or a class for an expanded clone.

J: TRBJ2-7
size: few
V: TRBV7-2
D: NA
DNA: TGTGCCAGCAGCTTAGCCGGGGGCTCCTACGAGCAGTACTTC
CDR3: CASSLAGGSYEQYF

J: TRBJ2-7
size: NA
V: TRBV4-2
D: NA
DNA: TGTGCCAGCAGCCAAGATTCAAACAGGGACGACGAGCAGTACTTC
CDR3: CASSQDSNRDDEQYF

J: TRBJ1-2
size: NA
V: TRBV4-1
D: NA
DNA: TGCGCCAGCAGCCAAGGCGGGACAAAAGGCTATGGCTACACCTTC
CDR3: CASSQGGTKGYGYTF

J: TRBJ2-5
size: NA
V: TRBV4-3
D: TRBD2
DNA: TGCGCCAGCGCTAACAGCGGGGGATCACAAGAGACCCAGTACTTC
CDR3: CASANSGGSQETQYF

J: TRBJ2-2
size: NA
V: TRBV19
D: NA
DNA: TGTGCCAGTAGTATAGTACTGGTATCCCGGGGCACCGGGGAGCTGTTTTTT
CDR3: CASSIVLVSRGTGELFF

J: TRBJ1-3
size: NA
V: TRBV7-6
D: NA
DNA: TGTGCCAGCAGCTCCATGAGGGATTCCTCTGGAAACACCATATATTTT
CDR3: CASSSMRDSSGNTIYF

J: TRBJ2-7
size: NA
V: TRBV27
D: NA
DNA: TGTGCCAGCACGGGGTCTGTGGGAAACGAGCAGTACTTC
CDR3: CASTGSVGNEQYF

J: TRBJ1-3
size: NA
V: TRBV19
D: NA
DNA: TGTGCCAGTAAGGACGGTCGGCTCTCTGGAAACACCATATATTTT
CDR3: CASKDGRLSGNTIYF

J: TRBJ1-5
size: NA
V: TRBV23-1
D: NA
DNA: TGCGCCAGCAAGTTTAAACAGGGAGAAGAGGATTGGTGCAATCAGCCCCAGCATTTT
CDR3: CASKFKQGEEDWCNQPQHF

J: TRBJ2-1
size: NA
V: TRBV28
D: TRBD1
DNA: TGTGCCAGCAGGAGGGGACAGGGGATGTTACGAGATGAGCAGTTCTTC
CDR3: CASRRGQGMLRDEQFF

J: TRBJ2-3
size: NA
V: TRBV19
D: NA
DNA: TGTGCCAGTAATGCGGCACCAACGGCAGATACGCAGTATTTT
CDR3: CASNAAPTADTQYF

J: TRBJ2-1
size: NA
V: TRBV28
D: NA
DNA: TGTGCCAGCAGTTTAGGGGGAAACCTTTACAATGAGCAGTTCTTC
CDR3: CASSLGGNLYNEQFF

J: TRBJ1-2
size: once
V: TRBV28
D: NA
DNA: TGTGCCACCCCCGGCCCTAACTATGGCTACACCTTC
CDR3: CATPGPNYGYTF

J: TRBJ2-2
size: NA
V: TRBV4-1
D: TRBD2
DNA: TGCGCCAGCAGCCAATCCAGACTAGCGACGAACACCGGGGAGCTGTTTTTT
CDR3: CASSQSRLATNTGELFF

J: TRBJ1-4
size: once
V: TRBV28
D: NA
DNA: TGTGCCAGCAGCTTACCAGGGACATATGAAAAACTGTTTTTT
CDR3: CASSLPGTYEKLFF

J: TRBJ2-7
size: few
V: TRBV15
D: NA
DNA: TGTGCCACCAGCAGAGATGTGGGGTATCGGCAGTACTTC
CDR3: CATSRDVGYRQYF

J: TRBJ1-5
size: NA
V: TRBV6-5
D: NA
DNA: TGTGCCAGCACCCGTGAGGGCGGGGGACAGCCCCAGCATTTT
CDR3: CASTREGGGQPQHF

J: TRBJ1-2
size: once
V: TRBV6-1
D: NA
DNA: TGTGCCAGCAGTGAAGAGTTGTTAGTGCCGGGAATCCCCTCTAACTATGGCTACACCTTC
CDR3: CASSEELLVPGIPSNYGYTF

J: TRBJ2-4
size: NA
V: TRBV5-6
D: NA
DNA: TGTGCCAGCAGCTTCTCGGCACCAGGCATTCAGTACTTC
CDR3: CASSFSAPGIQYF

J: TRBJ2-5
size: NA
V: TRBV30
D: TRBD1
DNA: TGTGCCTGGAGTGTAAGGTTCGGGACAGGTCCACTTCAAGAGACCCAGTACTTC
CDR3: CAWSVRFGTGPLQETQYF

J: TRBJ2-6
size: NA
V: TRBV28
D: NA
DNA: TGTGCCAGCCTATCCCCTGCTGGGGCCAACGTCCTGACTTTC
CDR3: CASLSPAGANVLTF

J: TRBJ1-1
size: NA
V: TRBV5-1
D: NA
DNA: TGCGCCAGCAGCTCGAACACTGAAGCTTTCTTT
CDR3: CASSSNTEAFF

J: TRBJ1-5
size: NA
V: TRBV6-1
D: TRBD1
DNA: TGTGCCAGCAGCTTCGGACAGGGCTTAACTCAGCCCCAGCATTTT
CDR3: CASSFGQGLTQPQHF

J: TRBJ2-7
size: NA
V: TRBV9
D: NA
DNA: TGTGCCAGCAGCCGTATACCGGGACTTTCCTACGAGCAGTACTTC
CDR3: CASSRIPGLSYEQYF

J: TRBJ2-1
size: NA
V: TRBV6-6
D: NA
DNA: TGTGCCAGCAGACCCCGGACAGATGGTACCTACAATGAGCAGTTCTTC
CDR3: CASRPRTDGTYNEQFF

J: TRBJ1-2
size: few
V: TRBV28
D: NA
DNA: TGTGCCAGCAGTTTCCCCGGGACTTCTAAACGTGGCTACACCTTC
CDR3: CASSFPGTSKRGYTF

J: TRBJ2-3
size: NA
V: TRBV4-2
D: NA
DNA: TGTGCCAGCAGCGGTCAGACAGGAGATACGCAGTATTTT
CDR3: CASSGQTGDTQYF

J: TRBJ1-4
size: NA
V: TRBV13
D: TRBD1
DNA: TGTGCCAGCAGCGGGCGGACAGGGAACAATGAAAAACTGTTTTTT
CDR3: CASSGRTGNNEKLFF

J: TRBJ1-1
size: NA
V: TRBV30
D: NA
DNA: TGTGCCTGGAGTGTAAAGGGTGAGGATAGAGGCGAAGCTTTCTTT
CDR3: CAWSVKGEDRGEAFF

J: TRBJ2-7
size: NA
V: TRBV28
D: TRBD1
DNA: TGTGCCAGCAGTACTCAGACAGGGGGCATCTACGAGCAGTACTTC
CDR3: CASSTQTGGIYEQYF

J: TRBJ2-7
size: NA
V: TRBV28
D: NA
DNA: TGTGCCAGCAGTTTGGGGGGTTCCTCCTACGAGCAGTACTTC
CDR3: CASSLGGSSYEQYF

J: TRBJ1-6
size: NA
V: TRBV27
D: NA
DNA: TGTGCCAGCAGTCATAAGGGGTCACCCCTCCACTTT
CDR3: CASSHKGSPLHF

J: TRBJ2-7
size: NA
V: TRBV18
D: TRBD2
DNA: TGTGCCAGCTCACCACGTGGGACTAGCGGCTACGAGCAGTACTTC
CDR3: CASSPRGTSGYEQYF

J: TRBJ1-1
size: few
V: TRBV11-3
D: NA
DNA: TGTGCCAGCAGCTCCACAGGGGAAGCTTTCTTT
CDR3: CASSSTGEAFF

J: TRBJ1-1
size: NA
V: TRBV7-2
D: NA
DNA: TGTGCCAGCAGCCGCTATGAGATCCCTGAAGCTTTCTTT
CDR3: CASSRYEIPEAFF

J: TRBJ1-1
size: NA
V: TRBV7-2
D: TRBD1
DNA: TGTGCCAGCAGCTTAGTAGTCCCCCGGGACAGGAACACTGAAGCTTTCTTT
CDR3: CASSLVVPRDRNTEAFF

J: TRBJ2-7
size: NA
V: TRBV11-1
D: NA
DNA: TGTGCCACCAGCGACAGGACGGGTATATACGAGCAGTACTTC
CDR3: CATSDRTGIYEQYF

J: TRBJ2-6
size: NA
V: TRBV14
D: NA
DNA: TGTGCCAGCAGTCCTTACCTGACAGCTAACTCTGGGGCCAACGTCCTGACTTTC
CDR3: CASSPYLTANSGANVLTF

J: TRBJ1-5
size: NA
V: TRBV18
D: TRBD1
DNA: TGTGCCAGCTCACGTAGTCAGGGGGCGAATCAGCCCCAGCATTTT
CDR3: CASSRSQGANQPQHF

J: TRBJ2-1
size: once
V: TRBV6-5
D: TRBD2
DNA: TGTGCCAGCAGTTACCTAGCGGGAGTGGGCAATGAGCAGTTCTTC
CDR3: CASSYLAGVGNEQFF

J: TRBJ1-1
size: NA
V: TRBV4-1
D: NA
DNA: TGCGCCAGCAGCCAAGATCTACGGGGCAGCTTAAACACTGAAGCTTTCTTT
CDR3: CASSQDLRGSLNTEAFF

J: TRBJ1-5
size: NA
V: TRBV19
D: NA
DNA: TGTGCCAGTAGTATGGACACCTTTAATCAGCCCCAGCATTTT
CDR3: CASSMDTFNQPQHF

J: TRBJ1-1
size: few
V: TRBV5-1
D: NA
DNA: TGCGCCAGCAGCTTGGTTGGAGAGAACACTGAAGCTTTCTTT
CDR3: CASSLVGENTEAFF

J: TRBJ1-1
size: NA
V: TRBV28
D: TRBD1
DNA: TGTGCCAGCAGTTCCTCCACAGGGGCCTTGAACACTGAAGCTTTCTTT
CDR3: CASSSSTGALNTEAFF

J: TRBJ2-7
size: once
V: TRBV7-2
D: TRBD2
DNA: TGTGCCAGCAGCTTACGACTAGCGGGATCCGAGCAGTACTTC
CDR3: CASSLRLAGSEQYF

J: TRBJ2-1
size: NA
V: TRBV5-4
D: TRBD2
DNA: TGTGCCAGCAGCCCGGGACTACAATACAATGAGCAGTTCTTC
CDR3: CASSPGLQYNEQFF

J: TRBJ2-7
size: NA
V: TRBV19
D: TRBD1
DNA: TGTGCCAGTAGTATGACAGGGGGCGGATTTGGGGAGCAGTACTTC
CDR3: CASSMTGGGFGEQYF

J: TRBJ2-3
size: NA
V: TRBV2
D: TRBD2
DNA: TGTGCCAGCAGTGAGGGACTAGCCTTGGATACGCAGTATTTT
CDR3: CASSEGLALDTQYF

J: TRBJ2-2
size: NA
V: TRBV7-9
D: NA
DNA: TGTGCCAGCAGCTTGGGAGCGAACACCGGGGAGCTGTTTTTT
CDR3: CASSLGANTGELFF

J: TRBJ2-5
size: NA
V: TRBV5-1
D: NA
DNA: TGCGCCAGCAGCCCGGAACGGGGGACCCAGTACTTC
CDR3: CASSPERGTQYF

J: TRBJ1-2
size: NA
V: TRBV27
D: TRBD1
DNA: TGTGCCAGCAGCTCCGGTTTAGGACAGGGTCTCTATGGCTACACCTTC
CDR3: CASSSGLGQGLYGYTF

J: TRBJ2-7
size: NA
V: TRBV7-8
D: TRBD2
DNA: TGTGCCAGCAGCTCAATAGCGGGAGTGTCTTACGAGCAGTACTTC
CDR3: CASSSIAGVSYEQYF

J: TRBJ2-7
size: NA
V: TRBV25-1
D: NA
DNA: TGTGCCAGCAGTACCCCCTTCTCCTACGAGCAGTACTTC
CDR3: CASSTPFSYEQYF

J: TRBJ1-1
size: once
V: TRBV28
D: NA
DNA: TGTGCCAGCAGTACCAACACTGAAGCTTTCTTT
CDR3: CASSTNTEAFF

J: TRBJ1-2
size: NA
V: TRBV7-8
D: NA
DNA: TGTGCCAGCAGCTTAGGGGTTGTATATGGCTACACCTTC
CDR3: CASSLGVVYGYTF

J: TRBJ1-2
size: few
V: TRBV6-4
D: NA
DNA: TGTGCCAGCAGTGACGGGAGAGGCTACACCTTC
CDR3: CASSDGRGYTF

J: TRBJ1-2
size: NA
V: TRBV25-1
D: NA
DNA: TGTGCCAGCAGTGAACTCCGGGACACCTCAAGGTCTTTC
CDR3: CASSELRDTSRSF

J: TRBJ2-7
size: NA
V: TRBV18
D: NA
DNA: TGTGCCAGCTCACCACTCCCAGGGCTTTCCTACGAGCAGTACTTC
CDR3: CASSPLPGLSYEQYF

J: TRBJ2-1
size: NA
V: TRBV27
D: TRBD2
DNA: TGTGCCAGCAGTTTATCCCAGACTACTAGCGGGAGTTCCTACAATGAGCAGTTCTTC
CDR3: CASSLSQTTSGSSYNEQFF

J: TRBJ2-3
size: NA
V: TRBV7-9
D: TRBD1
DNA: TGTGCCAGCAGGTTTTTGACAGGGGCTAGAGATACGCAGTATTTT
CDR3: CASRFLTGARDTQYF